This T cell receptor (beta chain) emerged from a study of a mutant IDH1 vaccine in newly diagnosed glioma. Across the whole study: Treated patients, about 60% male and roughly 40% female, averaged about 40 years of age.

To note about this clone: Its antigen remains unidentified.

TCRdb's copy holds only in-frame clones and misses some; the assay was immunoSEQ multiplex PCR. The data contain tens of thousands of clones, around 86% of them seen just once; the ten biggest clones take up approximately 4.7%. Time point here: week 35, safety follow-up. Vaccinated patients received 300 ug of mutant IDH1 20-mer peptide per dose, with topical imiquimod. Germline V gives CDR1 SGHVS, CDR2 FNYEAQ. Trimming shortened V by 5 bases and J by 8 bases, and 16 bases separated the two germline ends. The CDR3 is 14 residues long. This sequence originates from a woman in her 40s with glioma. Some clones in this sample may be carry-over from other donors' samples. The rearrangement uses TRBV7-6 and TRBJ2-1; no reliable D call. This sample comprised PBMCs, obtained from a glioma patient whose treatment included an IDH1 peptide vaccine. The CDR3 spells CASSPGPTTYEQFF. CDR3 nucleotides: TGTGCCAGCAGCCCCGGGCCCACTACATATGAGCAGTTCTTC.